Below, one T cell receptor (beta chain) is given with its context. No antigen is known for it. The sample originates from a study of cytomegalovirus exposure and HLA in healthy donors. The assay was immunoSEQ multiplex PCR, and TCRdb's table has in-frame clones only and misses some. The sample holds 75,000 to 100,000 clones; 95% to 98% are singletons and the top ten take more than 0.65%. Broader study findings: Researchers catalogued some 160 TCR beta chains as cytomegalovirus-associated. Subsequent analysis showed first-cohort TCR clusters tending to co-occur in some 120 validation repertoires. As confirmed in vitro, a few CMV-associated chains were specific for CMV antigens. Reports showed the classifier diagnosing cytomegalovirus status with high specificity and sensitivity.

The TCR originated in a man younger than 30 in good health and CMV-seronegative. Sequences were obtained from PBMCs.

The CDR3 nucleotides are TGTGCCAGCACACCCCGAGGGGGGGCCCTTAACTATGGCTACACCTTC. It encodes CASTPRGGALNYGYTF. The chain is built from TRBV28 and TRBJ1-2; a possible D gene is TRBD1 (6 bases). In germline, CDR1 is MDHEN, CDR2 SYDVKM. This CDR3 is 16 amino acids long. The V gene lost 7 bases and the J gene lost 1 base, with 19 bases spanning the gap.